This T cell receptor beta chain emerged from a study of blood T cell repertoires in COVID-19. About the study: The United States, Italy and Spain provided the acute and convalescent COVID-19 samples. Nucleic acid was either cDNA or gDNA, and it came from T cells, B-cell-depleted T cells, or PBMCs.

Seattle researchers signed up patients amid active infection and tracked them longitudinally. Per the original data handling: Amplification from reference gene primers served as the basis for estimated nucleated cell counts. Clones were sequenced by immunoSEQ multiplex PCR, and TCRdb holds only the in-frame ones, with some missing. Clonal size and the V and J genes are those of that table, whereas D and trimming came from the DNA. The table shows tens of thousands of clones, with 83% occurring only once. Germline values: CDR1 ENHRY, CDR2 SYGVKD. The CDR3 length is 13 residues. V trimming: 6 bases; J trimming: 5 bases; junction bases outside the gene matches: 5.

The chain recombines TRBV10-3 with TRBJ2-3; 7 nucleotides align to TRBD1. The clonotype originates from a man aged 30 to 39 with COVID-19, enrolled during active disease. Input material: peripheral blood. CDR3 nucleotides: TGTGCCATCAGGGGGGACAGCGAAGATACGCAGTATTTT. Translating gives CAIRGDSEDTQYF.